This T cell receptor (beta chain) was recovered during a study of control samples from healthy donors and cancer patients. The assay was immunoSEQ multiplex PCR, and TCRdb's table has in-frame clones only and misses some. The table records 140,000 to 150,000 clones, around 86% of them present only once. In germline, CDR1 is SGDLS, CDR2 YYNGEE. This CDR3 comprises 16 residues. Trimming left V 0 bases short and J 6 bases short, with 16 bases between. The receptor's source is a young man in good health. The sample consisted of blood. V usage is TRBV9 and J usage is TRBJ2-1, with a weak D call TRBD2 (6 bases). CDR3 in amino acids: CASSVATSGLGNEQFF. Written as DNA, the CDR3 is TGTGCCAGCAGCGTAGCTACAAGCGGGCTGGGCAATGAGCAGTTCTTC.